This passage covers 29 T cell receptor beta chains from one sample sequenced in a study of blood T cell repertoires in COVID-19. Profiled with immunoSEQ multiplex PCR; TCRdb holds only in-frame clones, not every one. The sample yields about 66,000 clones, roughly 89% seen once. Sequenced input: peripheral blood. The receptors here all came from a man between 60 and 75 years old with acute or convalescent COVID-19.

The CDR3 DNA reads as TGTGCTAGTGGTTATAAGGGGTCCACTGAAGCTTTCTTT. This gives the protein CASGYKGSTEAFF. This chain uses TRBV12-5 with TRBJ1-1; weak D call: TRBD1 (5 bases). Germline CDR1 and CDR2: LGHNT and FRNRAP. The CDR3 contains 13 residues. Trimming shortened V by 4 bases and J by 4 bases, and 10 bases separated the two germline ends.

The J gene is TRBJ1-1, the V gene TRBV7-6; 7 bases are shared with TRBD1. The J segment lost 1 base and the V segment lost 1 base, leaving 3 bases of the junction unmatched. The V gene's germline CDR1 is SGHVS and CDR2 FNYEAQ. This CDR3 contains 15 residues. The CDR3 here is CASSLVQGGNTEAFF. CDR3 nucleotide sequence: TGTGCCAGCAGCTTAGTTCAGGGGGGGAACACTGAAGCTTTCTTT.

The chain is built from TRBV19 and TRBJ2-2; the D gene is possibly TRBD2 (6 bases). The ends were cut back, 7 bases at V and 9 bases at J, with 9 bases in the middle. Germline V gene sequence: CDR1 LNHDA, CDR2 SQIVND (reference sequence). CDR3 length: 11 amino acids. The CDR3 DNA reads TGTGCCAGTACGGAGGGTAGGGAGCTGTTTTTT. It translates to CASTEGRELFF. Drawing the rest from reference TRBV19 and TRBJ2-2, the complete variable domain is DGGITQSPKYLFRKEGQNVTLSCEQNLNHDAMYWYRQDPGQGLRLIYYSQIVNDFQKGDIAEGYSVSREKKESFPLTVTSAQKNPTAFYLCASTEGRELFFGEGSRLTVL.

The chain uses TRBV6-5 and TRBJ1-1; no clear D. The CDR3 has 15 residues. Trimming removed 0 bases at V and 2 bases at J, with 10 bases between. Germline CDR1 reads MNHEY; CDR2 reads SVGAGI. CDR3 loop: CASSYSWQVNTEAFF. The CDR3 coding sequence is TGTGCCAGCAGTTACTCCTGGCAGGTTAACACTGAAGCTTTCTTT.

The chain recombines TRBV6-5 with TRBJ1-5; possibly TRBD1 for D (5 bases). The CDR3 covers 15 residues. In germline, CDR1 is MNHEY, CDR2 SVGAGI. V shed 5 bases and J shed 2 bases, with 13 bases lying between them. CDR3 DNA: TGTGCCAGCAGTACAGGACTAGGGGGCAATCAGCCCCAGCATTTT. Residues: CASSTGLGGNQPQHF.

The gene calls are TRBV19 and TRBJ2-3; TRBD1 is a possible D gene (5 bases). The CDR3 extends over 17 amino acids. The V gene lost 3 bases and the J gene lost 2 bases, with 18 bases spanning the gap. The germline V gene encodes CDR1 LNHDA and CDR2 SQIVND (reference sequence). The CDR3 loop reads CASSIGMGPRPTDTQYF. The CDR3 coding sequence is TGTGCCAGTAGTATTGGAATGGGGCCCAGACCCACAGATACGCAGTATTTT.

This clone occurred once. The rearrangement links TRBV6-2 or TRBV6-3 to TRBJ2-2; D is ambiguous. V was trimmed by 0 bases and J by 4 bases, leaving 6 bases between them. This CDR3 comprises 14 residues. Germline loops: CDR1 MNHEY, CDR2 SVGEGT. CDR3 nucleotides: TGTGCCAGCAGTTACTCGAGGAGCACCGGGGAGCTGTTTTTT. Translation: CASSYSRSTGELFF.

This chain joins TRBV2 and TRBJ1-5, with D unclear. Germline V CDR1 and CDR2: SNHLY, FYNNEI. The CDR3 sequence is 13 residues long. V was trimmed by 7 bases and J by 2 bases, leaving 9 bases between them. The chain's CDR3 is CASTLNRNQPQHF. The CDR3 DNA follows: TGTGCCAGCACACTGAATCGCAATCAGCCCCAGCATTTT.

The V call is TRBV29-1, the J call TRBJ1-5; TRBD1 matches 10 bases. V gave up 4 bases and J gave up 4 bases; unmatched junction bases: 7. The germline gives CDR1 SQVTM, CDR2 ANQGSEA. The CDR3 sequence is 15 residues long. Here the CDR3 reads CSVVETGGWNQPQHF. CDR3 nucleotides: TGCAGCGTTGTTGAGACAGGGGGCTGGAATCAGCCCCAGCATTTT.

The V call is TRBV9, the J call TRBJ2-7; 10 bases line up with TRBD1. Germline assignment: CDR1 SGDLS and CDR2 YYNGEE. The trim removed 7 bases at V and 0 bases at J, leaving 4 bases unmatched. The CDR3 has 14 amino acids. CDR3 region: CASGQGGISYEQYF. The CDR3 DNA reads TGTGCCAGCGGACAGGGGGGGATCTCCTACGAGCAGTACTTC.

The chain joins TRBV27 to TRBJ1-6; the D is unclear. The V gene lost 2 bases and the J gene lost 10 bases, with 12 bases spanning the gap. Germline CDR1 and CDR2: MNHEY and SMNVEV (reference sequence). This CDR3 contains 14 residues. The CDR3 reads CASSLPGAGSPLHF. In nucleotides, the CDR3 is TGTGCCAGCAGTTTACCCGGCGCGGGGTCACCCCTCCACTTT.

The chain has TRBV7-9 and TRBJ1-2; D possibly corresponds to TRBD1 (5 bases). Per the germline V gene, CDR1 is SEHNR and CDR2 is FQNEAQ (reference sequence). V was cut by 5 bases and J by 5 bases, with 18 bases left in between. The CDR3 sequence is 15 residues long. As DNA, the CDR3 is TGTGCCAGCAGCAGGGGCACAGGAGCCATTTATGGCTACACCTTC. It translates to CASSRGTGAIYGYTF.

The J gene is TRBJ1-5, the V gene TRBV5-1; D gene ambiguous. Trimming took 4 bases from V and 3 from J, leaving 8 bases between them. Germline CDR1 SGHRS, CDR2 YFSETQ. This CDR3 contains 13 residues. Here the CDR3 DNA reads TGCGCCAGCAGCCTTGACTTCAATCAGCCCCAGCATTTT. It specifies CASSLDFNQPQHF.

The sample holds a few counts of this clone. The sample has other DNA sequences that encode this CDR3 too. The chain uses TRBV2 and TRBJ1-2; D may be TRBD1 (5 bases). Per the germline V gene, CDR1 is SNHLY and CDR2 is FYNNEI. The CDR3 length is 14 residues. V gave up 1 base and J gave up 7 bases, with 13 bases separating them. CDR3 sequence: CASSEDRARGGYTF. Here the CDR3 DNA reads TGTGCCAGCAGTGAAGATCGGGCTAGGGGTGGCTACACCTTC.

The chain carries TRBV9 and TRBJ2-1, with 7 bases aligning to TRBD1. V dropped 3 bases and J dropped 0; count of bases not matched to a gene: 9. Per the germline V gene, CDR1 is SGDLS and CDR2 is YYNGEE. The CDR3 is 17 amino acids. The CDR3 bases are TGTGCCAGCAGCGGCCATTCAGGGGGATCCTCCTACAATGAGCAGTTCTTC. Protein sequence: CASSGHSGGSSYNEQFF.

J is TRBJ2-5 and V is TRBV2; D is perhaps TRBD1 (6 bases). The germline V gene encodes CDR1 SNHLY and CDR2 FYNNEI. The CDR3 runs to 14 residues. Trimming shortened V by 8 bases and J by 4 bases, and 17 bases separated the two germline ends. CDR3 nucleotides: TGTGCCAGCGGAGAGTTTCAGGGGTCAGAGACCCAGTACTTC. Its protein product is CASGEFQGSETQYF.

This rearrangement joins TRBV24-1 to TRBJ2-7; D gene ambiguous. The germline V and J ends were trimmed by 3 bases and 3 bases, with 11 bases remaining between them. This CDR3 is built from 14 residues. Germline CDR1 is KGHDR and CDR2 is SFDVKD. CDR3 in amino acids: CATSDPRFDYEQYF. The CDR3 bases are TGTGCCACCAGTGATCCCAGGTTCGACTACGAGCAGTACTTC.

About this clone itself: The junction does not match germline at one end; this may be a read error. The chain employs TRBV7-7 and TRBJ1-4; possibly TRBD1 for D (5 bases). Germline CDR1 reads SSHAT; CDR2 reads FNYEAQ (reference sequence). The CDR3 covers 17 residues. CDR3 nucleotides: TGTGCTAGCAGCTTAGTACGGAACAGGAAAGTACATGAAAAACTGTTTTTT. Protein sequence: CASSLVRNRKVHEKLFF. The full variable domain, in which reference TRBV7-7 and TRBJ1-4 provide the parts outside the CDR3, is GAGVSQSPRYKVTKRGQDVTLRCDPISSHATLYWYQQALGQGPEFLTYFNYEAQPDKSGLPSDRFSAERPEGSISTLTIQRTEQRDSAMYRCASSLVRNRKVHEKLFFGSGTQLSVL.

The chain has TRBV6-1 and TRBJ1-6; 11 bases are shared with TRBD1. The length of the CDR3 is 18 residues. Per the germline V gene, CDR1 is MNHNS and CDR2 is SASEGT. V dropped 4 bases and J dropped 9; count of bases not matched to a gene: 14. The DNA for the CDR3 is TGTGCCAGCAGTGCAGGCCAAGCACACGGGACAGGGGGTTCACCCCTCCACTTT. This sequence encodes CASSAGQAHGTGGSPLHF.

V gene TRBV12-3 or TRBV12-4 combines with J gene TRBJ2-1, with D tentatively TRBD1 (6 bases). CDR3 length: 13 amino acids. V was cut by 5 bases and J by 6 bases, with 11 bases left in between. CDR3 sequence (DNA): TGTGCCAGCAGTCTGATAGGGGGCAATGAGCAGTTCTTC. This sequence encodes CASSLIGGNEQFF.

The rearrangement joins TRBV30 to TRBJ1-1, with TRBD1 matching 8 bases. Germline CDR1 is GTSNPN and CDR2 is SVGIG (reference sequence). The J segment lost 11 bases and the V segment lost 5 bases, leaving 13 bases of the junction unmatched. The CDR3 sequence is 13 residues long. The CDR3 bases are TGTGCCTGGGGCTCAGACAGGGGCACACGTGCTTTCTTT. It encodes CAWGSDRGTRAFF.

The V call is TRBV4-1, the J call TRBJ1-6; 7 nucleotides align to TRBD1. The CDR3 runs to 19 residues. The V gene's germline CDR1 is MGHRA and CDR2 YSYEKL. The V segment lost 1 base and the J segment 7 bases; nucleotides outside the gene matches: 16. DNA of the CDR3: TGCGCCAGCAGCCAAGCCCCTGCTGACAGGGACGCCAGAAATTCACCCCTCCACTTT. This encodes CASSQAPADRDARNSPLHF.

V gene TRBV27 combines with J gene TRBJ2-7; TRBD2 agrees at 7 bases. The J segment lost 2 bases and the V segment lost 5 bases, leaving 6 bases of the junction unmatched. The CDR3 sequence is 14 residues long. Germline CDR1 is MNHEY and CDR2 is SMNVEV (reference sequence). CDR3 amino acids: CASSDFGGTYEQYF. In nucleotides, the CDR3 is TGTGCCAGCAGTGATTTCGGGGGGACCTACGAGCAGTACTTC.

The chain is built from TRBV14 and TRBJ2-1; D possibly corresponds to TRBD2 (6 bases). The germline V gene encodes CDR1 SGHDN and CDR2 FVKESK. The CDR3 covers 16 residues. The V gene lost 0 bases and the J gene lost 0 bases, with 9 bases spanning the gap. The CDR3 loop is CASSQDPRDSYNEQFF. For the CDR3, the DNA is TGTGCCAGCAGCCAAGATCCGCGGGACTCCTACAATGAGCAGTTCTTC. Full variable domain (remainder filled in from reference TRBV14 and TRBJ2-1): EAGVTQFPSHSVIEKGQTVTLRCDPISGHDNLYWYRRVMGKEIKFLLHFVKESKQDESGMPNNRFLAERTGGTYSTLKVQPAELEDSGVYFCASSQDPRDSYNEQFFGPGTRLTVL.

This clone was seen only once. V and J are TRBV9 and TRBJ1-1; the D gene is possibly TRBD1 (6 bases). The ends were cut back, 4 bases at V and 4 bases at J, with 17 bases in the middle. Germline CDR1 reads SGDLS; CDR2 reads YYNGEE. This CDR3 spans 15 amino acids. The CDR3 bases are TGTGCCAGCAGCCCCATCCAGGGAGGGGGCACTGAAGCTTTCTTT. It yields the protein CASSPIQGGGTEAFF.

This clone occurred a few times. J is TRBJ2-7 and V is TRBV15; tentatively, D is TRBD2 (5 bases). V lost 1 base and J 6 bases, leaving 10 bases between the germline ends. Germline V gives CDR1 LNHNV, CDR2 YYDKDF (reference sequence). The CDR3 runs to 13 residues. This CDR3 reads CATSRGGVIEQYF. The CDR3 coding sequence is TGTGCCACCAGCAGAGGGGGAGTAATCGAGCAGTACTTC. Based on the CDR3 plus reference TRBV15 and TRBJ2-7, the full variable domain is DAMVIQNPRYQVTQFGKPVTLSCSQTLNHNVMYWYQQKSSQAPKLLFHYYDKDFNNEADTPDNFQSRRPNTSFCFLDIRSPGLGDTAMYLCATSRGGVIEQYFGPGTRLTVT.

The genes are TRBV5-1 and TRBJ1-3; perhaps TRBD1 as D (6 bases). The CDR3 runs to 14 residues. From germline, CDR1 is SGHRS and CDR2 YFSETQ. V dropped 4 bases and J dropped 4 bases, with 12 bases sitting between them. The CDR3 sequence: CASSPNDRGNTIYF. CDR3 DNA: TGCGCCAGCAGCCCGAACGACAGGGGAAACACCATATATTTT.

The V and J genes are TRBV6-5 and TRBJ1-1, with no clear D. Germline V gives CDR1 MNHEY, CDR2 SVGAGI. The CDR3 has 13 residues. The V end was cut by 6 bases, the J end by 11 bases, with 19 bases between. Written as DNA, the CDR3 is TGTGCCAGCAGCGAGGTCAGATTACCAATGGCTTTCTTT. This codes for CASSEVRLPMAFF.

The chain joins TRBV25-1 to TRBJ1-2; no reliable D call. V was cut by 1 base and J by 2 bases, with 8 bases left in between. The CDR3 runs 14 residues. CDR1 and CDR2 (germline): MGHDK, SYGVNS. CDR3 region: CASSEFGENYGYTF. CDR3 sequence (DNA): TGTGCCAGCAGTGAATTCGGGGAGAACTATGGCTACACCTTC.